Below, one TCR beta chain is given with its context. The sample originates from a study of blood T cell repertoires in COVID-19. Overall study: Samples of COVID-19 (acute and convalescent) were obtained from the United States, Italy and Spain. T cells, B-cell-depleted T cells, or PBMCs supplied cDNA or gDNA.

The authors' processing: Cell counts per sample came from amplifying reference gene primers. The method was immunoSEQ multiplex PCR; TCRdb's version includes in-frame clones alone and lacks a portion of them. D and trimming come from the DNA, and the V and J calls and clone size come from that table. The repertoire holds 130,000 or so clones, around 87% seen once, with around 16% in the top ten. This CDR3 region has 15 residues. CDR1 SGHTS and CDR2 YDEGEE come from the germline V gene. The V segment lost 4 bases and the J segment 4 bases; nucleotides outside the gene matches: 9. The receptor was derived from a woman aged 50 to 60 who had recovered from COVID-19. The chain employs TRBV5-8 and TRBJ2-5; 8 bases align to TRBD1. Sequencing input: peripheral blood. The CDR3 DNA reads as TGTGCCAGCAGCCTTCTTCAAGACAGGGGAGAGACCCAGTACTTC. This encodes CASSLLQDRGETQYF.